This is a list of T cell receptor beta chains from one sample in a study of response to subunit inactivated influenza vaccine. TCRdb called the RT-PCR reads again in MiXCR, with one record for every CDR3 protein. Among hundreds of thousands of distinct CDR3 sequences listed, about 11% were seen once. This sample also appeared in a second study, on T cells expressing NK-cell markers.

Source: PBMCs from blood, taken on the day of vaccination. These receptors came from a man aged 50 to 59 who received an inactivated influenza vaccine. Both conserved end residues are part of each CDR3. Fields, in order: CDR3 protein, CDR3 DNA, clone size, D gene, J gene, V gene. D genes are given only for firm matches. Expanded clones get a size class; other rows say once, few or many, or leave the size out.

cdr3_aa: CASSLSSGGFGDYEQFF; cdr3_nt: TGCGCCAGCAGCTTGTCCAGCGGGGGGTTTGGGGATTATGAGCAGTTCTTC; clone_size: many; d_call: TRBD2; j_call: TRBJ2-1; v_call: TRBV5-1
cdr3_aa: CASSQAIGGSGELFF; cdr3_nt: TGTGCCAGCAGCCAAGCAATTGGGGGAAGCGGGGAGCTGTTTTTT; clone_size: NA; d_call: NA; j_call: TRBJ2-2; v_call: TRBV4-2
cdr3_aa: CASSVTSGDYEQYF; cdr3_nt: TGTGCCAGCAGCGTAACTAGCGGGGACTACGAGCAGTACTTC; clone_size: few; d_call: TRBD2; j_call: TRBJ2-7; v_call: TRBV7-2
cdr3_aa: CASSYTSVRETQYF; cdr3_nt: TGTGCCAGCAGTTATACTAGCGTGCGGGAGACCCAGTACTTC; clone_size: few; d_call: TRBD2; j_call: TRBJ2-5; v_call: TRBV6-5
cdr3_aa: CASSLFRVSNYDTQYF; cdr3_nt: TGTGCCAGCAGTTTATTCCGGGTCTCTAATTACGATACGCAGTATTTT; clone_size: NA; d_call: NA; j_call: TRBJ2-3; v_call: TRBV28
cdr3_aa: CSASIRDRYYEQYF; cdr3_nt: TGCAGTGCTTCTATTCGGGACAGATACTACGAGCAGTACTTC; clone_size: few; d_call: TRBD1; j_call: TRBJ2-7; v_call: TRBV20-1
cdr3_aa: CASSRLGNTEAFF; cdr3_nt: TGCGCCAGCAGTCGTCTCGGGAACACTGAAGCTTTCTTT; clone_size: many; d_call: NA; j_call: TRBJ1-1; v_call: TRBV10-2
cdr3_aa: CASSLAPTGAYEQYF; cdr3_nt: TGCGCCAGCAGCTTGGCCCCAACAGGGGCCTACGAGCAGTACTTC; clone_size: few; d_call: TRBD1; j_call: TRBJ2-7; v_call: TRBV5-1
cdr3_aa: CASSSTDRGNLNEQFF; cdr3_nt: TGTGCCAGCAGCTCCACCGACAGGGGCAACCTAAATGAGCAGTTCTTC; clone_size: few; d_call: TRBD1; j_call: TRBJ2-1; v_call: TRBV5-6
cdr3_aa: CASSGRLAGGLGNEQFF; cdr3_nt: TGTGCCAGCAGCGGAAGACTAGCGGGAGGTCTAGGGAATGAGCAGTTCTTC; clone_size: few; d_call: TRBD2; j_call: TRBJ2-1; v_call: TRBV9
cdr3_aa: CASSKEVGGSYNEQFF; cdr3_nt: TGTGCCAGCAGCAAAGAGGTGGGTGGCTCCTACAATGAGCAGTTCTTC; clone_size: few; d_call: NA; j_call: TRBJ2-1; v_call: TRBV21-1
cdr3_aa: CASSGLAGAQETQYF; cdr3_nt: TGTGCCAGCAGTGGACTAGCGGGAGCCCAAGAGACCCAGTACTTC; clone_size: few; d_call: TRBD2; j_call: TRBJ2-5; v_call: TRBV9
cdr3_aa: CASSQVTATGELFF; cdr3_nt: TGCGCCAGCAGCCAAGTAACGGCCACCGGGGAGCTGTTTTTT; clone_size: few; d_call: NA; j_call: TRBJ2-2; v_call: TRBV4-3
cdr3_aa: CSCSTKGNSEAFF; cdr3_nt: TGCAGCTGTTCTACAAAGGGAAACTCTGAAGCTTTCTTT; clone_size: many; d_call: NA; j_call: TRBJ1-1; v_call: TRBV29-1
cdr3_aa: CASSLEAGTGELFF; cdr3_nt: TGTGCCAGCAGCTTAGAGGCGGGCACCGGGGAGCTGTTTTTT; clone_size: NA; d_call: NA; j_call: TRBJ2-2; v_call: TRBV7-2
cdr3_aa: CSASGVGETDTQYF; cdr3_nt: TGCAGTGCTAGTGGCGTGGGGGAGACAGATACGCAGTATTTT; clone_size: many; d_call: NA; j_call: TRBJ2-3; v_call: TRBV20-1
cdr3_aa: CASSLGQLRADTQYF; cdr3_nt: TGTGCCAGCAGCTTAGGTCAACTTAGGGCAGATACGCAGTATTTT; clone_size: NA; d_call: NA; j_call: TRBJ2-3; v_call: TRBV7-9
cdr3_aa: CSAPKEGNIQYF; cdr3_nt: TGCAGTGCTCCCAAGGAGGGGAACATTCAGTACTTC; clone_size: few; d_call: NA; j_call: TRBJ2-4; v_call: TRBV20-1
cdr3_aa: CSAAQGQSSYNEQFF; cdr3_nt: TGCAGTGCTGCCCAGGGACAGAGCTCCTACAATGAGCAGTTCTTC; clone_size: few; d_call: TRBD1; j_call: TRBJ2-1; v_call: TRBV20-1
cdr3_aa: CASSPWRNEQFF; cdr3_nt: TGTGCCAGCAGCCCCTGGAGGAATGAGCAGTTCTTC; clone_size: few; d_call: NA; j_call: TRBJ2-1; v_call: TRBV7-8
cdr3_aa: CASSSTGRHEQYF; cdr3_nt: TGTGCCAGCAGCTCGACAGGGAGGCACGAGCAGTACTTC; clone_size: NA; d_call: NA; j_call: TRBJ2-7; v_call: TRBV7-2
cdr3_aa: CASTVAGGFSYNEQFF; cdr3_nt: TGTGCCAGCACCGTAGCGGGGGGCTTCTCCTACAATGAGCAGTTCTTC; clone_size: few; d_call: TRBD2; j_call: TRBJ2-1; v_call: TRBV12-3/TRBV12-4
cdr3_aa: CASSRSSSGRELFF; cdr3_nt: TGTGCCAGCAGTAGATCATCTAGCGGGCGGGAGCTGTTTTTT; clone_size: many; d_call: TRBD2; j_call: TRBJ2-2; v_call: TRBV12-3/TRBV12-4
cdr3_aa: CSATAPGTANYEQYF; cdr3_nt: TGCAGTGCGACTGCTCCAGGGACAGCTAACTACGAGCAGTACTTC; clone_size: few; d_call: TRBD1; j_call: TRBJ2-7; v_call: TRBV20-1
cdr3_aa: CASSPDGAGYGYTF; cdr3_nt: TGTGCCAGCAGCCCCGACGGGGCAGGCTATGGCTACACCTTC; clone_size: NA; d_call: NA; j_call: TRBJ1-2; v_call: TRBV4-2
cdr3_aa: CASSQTGTGREKLFF; cdr3_nt: TGTGCCAGCAGCCAAACCGGGACAGGGCGGGAAAAACTGTTTTTT; clone_size: NA; d_call: TRBD1; j_call: TRBJ1-4; v_call: TRBV11-2
cdr3_aa: CASSSRSQNTGELFF; cdr3_nt: TGTGCCAGCAGTTCCCGATCCCAGAACACCGGGGAGCTGTTTTTT; clone_size: many; d_call: NA; j_call: TRBJ2-2; v_call: TRBV12-3/TRBV12-4
cdr3_aa: CASSQEAGGLGELFF; cdr3_nt: TGTGCCAGCAGCCAAGAGGCGGGGGGGCTCGGGGAGCTGTTTTTT; clone_size: few; d_call: TRBD2; j_call: TRBJ2-2; v_call: TRBV4-2
cdr3_aa: CASSLLAGFRETQYF; cdr3_nt: TGCGCCAGCAGTTTACTAGCGGGGTTCCGAGAGACCCAGTACTTC; clone_size: few; d_call: TRBD2; j_call: TRBJ2-5; v_call: TRBV4-1
cdr3_aa: CASTAGTSESEQFF; cdr3_nt: TGTGCCAGCACCGCCGGGACTTCGGAGAGTGAGCAGTTCTTC; clone_size: NA; d_call: NA; j_call: TRBJ2-1; v_call: TRBV9
cdr3_aa: CASSQVVAVSPLHF; cdr3_nt: TGCGCCAGCAGCCAAGTCGTTGCAGTTTCACCCCTCCACTTT; clone_size: NA; d_call: NA; j_call: TRBJ1-6; v_call: TRBV4-1
cdr3_aa: CASSPRQGGNTIYF; cdr3_nt: TGTGCCAGCAGCCCAAGACAGGGAGGAAACACCATATATTTT; clone_size: few; d_call: TRBD1; j_call: TRBJ1-3; v_call: TRBV7-2
cdr3_aa: CSAIRTVNTEAFF; cdr3_nt: TGCAGTGCTATCAGGACAGTGAACACTGAAGCTTTCTTT; clone_size: few; d_call: NA; j_call: TRBJ1-1; v_call: TRBV20-1
cdr3_aa: CASSFSQGVRPDTQYF; cdr3_nt: TGTGCCAGCAGCTTCTCACAGGGGGTACGCCCAGATACGCAGTATTTT; clone_size: NA; d_call: TRBD1; j_call: TRBJ2-3; v_call: TRBV7-9
cdr3_aa: CASSLGRIGTLSGNTIYF; cdr3_nt: TGTGCCAGCAGCTTAGGGAGGATTGGGACCCTCTCTGGAAACACCATATATTTT; clone_size: NA; d_call: NA; j_call: TRBJ1-3; v_call: TRBV11-3
cdr3_aa: CASSQDREPQAFF; cdr3_nt: TGCGCCAGCAGCCAAGATAGGGAGCCCCAAGCTTTCTTT; clone_size: many; d_call: NA; j_call: TRBJ1-1; v_call: TRBV4-1
cdr3_aa: CASSGGWGNEQFF; cdr3_nt: TGTGCCAGCAGCGGGGGGTGGGGGAATGAGCAGTTCTTC; clone_size: many; d_call: TRBD2; j_call: TRBJ2-1; v_call: TRBV28